This TCR beta chain appears in the sequencing data of a study of T-cell memory formation after mild COVID-19. Study outcomes and limitations: Shrinking CD4+ clones resided mostly in CM and EM, and CD8+ ones in EMRA.

A single record per CDR3 protein comes from TCRdb applying MiXCR to the 5' RACE reads. The sample consists of 300,000 to 350,000 distinct CDR3 sequences, roughly an eighth of them appearing once. As regards this clonotype: Its antigen is unidentified.

V trimming: 3 bases; J trimming: 7 bases; junction bases outside the gene matches: 4. Germline V gene data show CDR1 as SGHRS and CDR2 as YFSETQ. The CDR3 is 14 amino acids. This TCR derives from a man younger than 35 who had mild COVID-19 (a few samples of this study predate the infection). Cell type and time point are not known. This rearrangement joins TRBV5-1 to TRBJ1-6; 7 bases fit TRBD1. Sample: PBMCs or a T cell subset sorted from them (not recorded which). The CDR3 here is CASSWGTVNSPLHF. CDR3 coding DNA: TGCGCCAGCAGCTGGGGGACAGTAAATTCACCCCTCCACTTT.